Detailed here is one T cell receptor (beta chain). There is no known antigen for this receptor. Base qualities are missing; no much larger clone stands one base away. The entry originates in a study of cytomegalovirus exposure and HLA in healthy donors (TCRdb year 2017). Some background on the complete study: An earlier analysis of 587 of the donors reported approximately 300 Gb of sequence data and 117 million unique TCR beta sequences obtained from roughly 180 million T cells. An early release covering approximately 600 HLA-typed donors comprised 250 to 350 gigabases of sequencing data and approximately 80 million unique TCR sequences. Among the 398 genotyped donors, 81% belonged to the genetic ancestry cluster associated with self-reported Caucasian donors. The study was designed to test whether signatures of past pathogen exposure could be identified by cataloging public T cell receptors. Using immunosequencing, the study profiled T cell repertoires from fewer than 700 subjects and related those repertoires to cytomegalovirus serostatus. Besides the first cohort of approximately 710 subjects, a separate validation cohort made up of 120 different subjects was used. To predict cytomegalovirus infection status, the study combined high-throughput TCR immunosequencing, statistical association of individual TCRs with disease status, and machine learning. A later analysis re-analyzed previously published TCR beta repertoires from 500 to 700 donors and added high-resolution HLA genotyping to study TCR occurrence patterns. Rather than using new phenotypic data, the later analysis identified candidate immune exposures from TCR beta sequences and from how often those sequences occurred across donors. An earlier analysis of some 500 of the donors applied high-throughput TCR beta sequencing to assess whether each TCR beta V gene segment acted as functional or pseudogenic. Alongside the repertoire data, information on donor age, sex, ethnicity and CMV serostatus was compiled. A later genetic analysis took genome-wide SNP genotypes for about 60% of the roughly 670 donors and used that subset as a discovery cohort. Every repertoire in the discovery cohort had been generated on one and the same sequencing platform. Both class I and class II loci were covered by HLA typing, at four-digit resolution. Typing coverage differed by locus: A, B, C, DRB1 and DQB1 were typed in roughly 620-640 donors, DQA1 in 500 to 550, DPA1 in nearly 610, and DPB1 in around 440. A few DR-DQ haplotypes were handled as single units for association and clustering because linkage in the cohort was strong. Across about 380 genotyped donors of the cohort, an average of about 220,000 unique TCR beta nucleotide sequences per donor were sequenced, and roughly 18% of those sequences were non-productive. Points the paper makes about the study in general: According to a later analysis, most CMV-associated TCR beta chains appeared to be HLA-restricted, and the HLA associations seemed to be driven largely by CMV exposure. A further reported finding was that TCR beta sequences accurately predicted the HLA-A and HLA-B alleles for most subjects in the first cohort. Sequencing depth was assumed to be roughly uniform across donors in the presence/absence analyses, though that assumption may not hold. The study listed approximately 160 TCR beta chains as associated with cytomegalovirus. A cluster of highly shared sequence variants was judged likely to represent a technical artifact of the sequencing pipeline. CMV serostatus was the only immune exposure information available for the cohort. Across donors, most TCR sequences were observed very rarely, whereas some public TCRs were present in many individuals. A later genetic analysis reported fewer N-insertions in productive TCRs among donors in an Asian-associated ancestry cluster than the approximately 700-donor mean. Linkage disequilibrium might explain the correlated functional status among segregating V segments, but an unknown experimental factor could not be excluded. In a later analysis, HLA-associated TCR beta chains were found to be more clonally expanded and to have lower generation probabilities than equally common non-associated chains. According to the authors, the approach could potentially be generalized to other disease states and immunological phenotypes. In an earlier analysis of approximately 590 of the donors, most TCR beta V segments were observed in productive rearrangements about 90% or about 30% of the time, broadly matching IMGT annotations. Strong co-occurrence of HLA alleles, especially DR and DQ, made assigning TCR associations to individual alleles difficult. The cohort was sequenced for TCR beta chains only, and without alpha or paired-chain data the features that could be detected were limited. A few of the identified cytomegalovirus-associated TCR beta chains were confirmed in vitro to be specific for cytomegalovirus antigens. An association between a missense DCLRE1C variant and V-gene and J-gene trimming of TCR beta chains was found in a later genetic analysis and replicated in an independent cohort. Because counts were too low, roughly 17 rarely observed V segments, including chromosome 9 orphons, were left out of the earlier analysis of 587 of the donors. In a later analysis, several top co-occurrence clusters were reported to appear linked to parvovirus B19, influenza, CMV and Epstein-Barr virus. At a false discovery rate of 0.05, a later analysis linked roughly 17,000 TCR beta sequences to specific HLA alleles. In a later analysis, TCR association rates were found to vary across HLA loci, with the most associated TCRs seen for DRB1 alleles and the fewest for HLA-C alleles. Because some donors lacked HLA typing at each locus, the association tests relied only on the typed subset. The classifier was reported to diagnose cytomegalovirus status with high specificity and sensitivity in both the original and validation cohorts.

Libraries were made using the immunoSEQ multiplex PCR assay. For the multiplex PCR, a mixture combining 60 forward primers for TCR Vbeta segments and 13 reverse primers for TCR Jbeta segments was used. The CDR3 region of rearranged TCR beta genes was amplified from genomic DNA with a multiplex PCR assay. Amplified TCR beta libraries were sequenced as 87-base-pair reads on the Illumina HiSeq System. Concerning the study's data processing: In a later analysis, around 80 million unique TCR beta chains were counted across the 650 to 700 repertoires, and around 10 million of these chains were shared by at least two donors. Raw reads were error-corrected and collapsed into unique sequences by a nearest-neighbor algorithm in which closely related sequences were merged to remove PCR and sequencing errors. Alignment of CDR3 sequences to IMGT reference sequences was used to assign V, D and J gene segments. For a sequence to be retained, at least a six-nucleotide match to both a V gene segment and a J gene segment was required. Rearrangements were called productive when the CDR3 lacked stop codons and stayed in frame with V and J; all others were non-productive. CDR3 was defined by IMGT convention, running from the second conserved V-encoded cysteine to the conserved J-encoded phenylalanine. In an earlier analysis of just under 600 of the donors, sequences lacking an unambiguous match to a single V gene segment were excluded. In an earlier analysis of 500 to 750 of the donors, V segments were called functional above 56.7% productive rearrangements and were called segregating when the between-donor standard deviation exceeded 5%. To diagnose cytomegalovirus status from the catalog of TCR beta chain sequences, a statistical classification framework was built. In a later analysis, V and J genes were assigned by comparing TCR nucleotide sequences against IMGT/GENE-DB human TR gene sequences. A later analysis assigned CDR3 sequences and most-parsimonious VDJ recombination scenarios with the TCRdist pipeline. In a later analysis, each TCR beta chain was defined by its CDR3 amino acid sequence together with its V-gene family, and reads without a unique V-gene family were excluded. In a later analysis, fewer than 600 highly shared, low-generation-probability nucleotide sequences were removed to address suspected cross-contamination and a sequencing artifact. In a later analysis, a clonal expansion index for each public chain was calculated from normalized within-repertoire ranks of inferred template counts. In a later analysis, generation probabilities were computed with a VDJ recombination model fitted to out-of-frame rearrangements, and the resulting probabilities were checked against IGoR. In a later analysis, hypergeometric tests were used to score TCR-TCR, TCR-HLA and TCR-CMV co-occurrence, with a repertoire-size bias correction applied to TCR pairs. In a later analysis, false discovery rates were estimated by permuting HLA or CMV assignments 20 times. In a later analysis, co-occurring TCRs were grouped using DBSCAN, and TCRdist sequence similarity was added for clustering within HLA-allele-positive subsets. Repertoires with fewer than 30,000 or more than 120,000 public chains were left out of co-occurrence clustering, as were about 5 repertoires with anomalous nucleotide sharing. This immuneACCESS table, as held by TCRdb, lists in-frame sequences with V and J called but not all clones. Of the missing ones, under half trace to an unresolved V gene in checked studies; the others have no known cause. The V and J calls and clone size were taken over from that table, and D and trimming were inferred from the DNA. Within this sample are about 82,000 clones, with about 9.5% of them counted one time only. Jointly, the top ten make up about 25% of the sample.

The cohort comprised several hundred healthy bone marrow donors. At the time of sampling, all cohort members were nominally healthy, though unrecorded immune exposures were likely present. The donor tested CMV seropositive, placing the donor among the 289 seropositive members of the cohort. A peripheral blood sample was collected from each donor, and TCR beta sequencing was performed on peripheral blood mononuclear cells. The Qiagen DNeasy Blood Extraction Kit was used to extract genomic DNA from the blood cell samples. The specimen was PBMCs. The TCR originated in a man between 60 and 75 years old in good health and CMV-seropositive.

The bases are TGTGCCAGCAGCTTAGGTCCTGTAGACGGGGAGCTGTTTTTT. Protein translation: CASSLGPVDGELFF. The chain uses TRBV11-3 and TRBJ2-2; no D gene call is confident. V gives up 1 base and J gives up 7 bases, and the segment between their germline ends measures 10 bases. The CDR3 covers 14 residues, taking in both the cysteine and the phenylalanine. The kept DNA is CDR3 alone, 42 bases in frame from the first base. According to the germline V gene, CDR1 reads SGHNT and CDR2 reads YENEEA.